Shown below are 5 T cell receptor beta chains from a single sample sequenced in a study of cytomegalovirus exposure and HLA in healthy donors. 13 Jbeta primers and 60 Vbeta primers were used for the PCR. The protocol was immunoSEQ multiplex PCR, while the TCRdb copy is restricted to in-frame clones and leaves out a portion. Altogether under 200,000 clones are present, approximately 86% being singletons, with the ten largest covering around 0.3%. Sequenced material: PBMCs. All receptors derive from a woman younger than 45 in good health and CMV-seronegative.

The chain couples TRBV27 to TRBJ2-7; 9 nucleotides align to TRBD2. This CDR3 has 14 amino acids. CDR1 is MNHEY, CDR2 SMNVEV, per germline (reference sequence). The trim removed 6 bases at V and 3 bases at J, leaving 6 bases unmatched. CDR3: CASSELSGSYEQYF. The CDR3 nucleotides are TGTGCCAGCAGCGAACTTAGCGGGAGCTACGAGCAGTACTTC.

This clone was picked up one time. A read error may account for a junction end that differs from germline. The rearrangement uses TRBV7-9 and TRBJ1-1; D is undetermined. This CDR3 has 13 residues. From germline, CDR1 is SEHNR and CDR2 FQNEAQ (reference sequence). CDR3 in amino acids: CSSSWSEGPEAFF. The DNA for the CDR3 is TGTTCCAGCAGCTGGTCTGAGGGCCCTGAAGCTTTCTTT.

The rearrangement links TRBV6-5 to TRBJ2-1; 9 bases map to TRBD2. J lost 5 bases, V lost 1 base, and 3 bases had no gene match. The germline CDR1 and CDR2 sequences are MNHEY and SVGAGI. This CDR3 region has 15 residues. The DNA of the CDR3 is TGTGCCAGCAGTTACTTGACTAGCGGCGACAATGAGCAGTTCTTC. This sequence encodes CASSYLTSGDNEQFF.

As DNA, the CDR3 is TGTGCCAGCAGCTCTGGGCTAGCGGGAAATGGCAATGAGCAGTTCTTC. Protein product: CASSSGLAGNGNEQFF. The V and J genes are TRBV9 and TRBJ2-1; TRBD2 matches 9 bases. V shed 4 bases and J 6 bases; nucleotides not matched to a gene: 11. The CDR3 length is 16 residues. The germline V gene has CDR1 SGDLS and CDR2 YYNGEE.

This clone was counted a single time. This chain uses TRBV5-1 with TRBJ2-5; D remains ambiguous. The tail of the sequence fits TRBJ2-7 better, so the J call may be wrong. Germline assignment: CDR1 SGHRS and CDR2 YFSETQ. The CDR3 is 16 amino acids. Here the CDR3 reads CASSLNRLGLKGEQYF. In DNA form, the CDR3 reads TGCGCCAGCAGCTTGAATCGGCTGGGCCTCAAAGGCGAGCAGTACTTC.